The clone carrying this T cell receptor (beta chain) has at least ten counts. Its target is unknown. Unique molecular identifiers were included in an RNA-based 3' RACE TCR library. TCRdb called the 3' RACE reads again in MiXCR, with one record for every CDR3 protein. Of about 15,000 distinct CDR3 sequences listed, 3.4% are singletons. This sample stems from a study of HIV-infected children after antiretroviral therapy interruption. Broader study findings: Naive CD4+ CDR3 sharing between time points fell after interruption began. Naive CD4+ Gini coefficient rose by interruption end, suggesting clonal expansion.

As for treatment: PENTA 11 planned treatment interruption arm or continuous ART arm. The J segment lost 4 bases and the V segment lost 7 bases, leaving 3 bases of the junction unmatched. The CDR3 spans 14 residues. CDR1 and CDR2 from the germline V gene are LNHDA and SQIVND (reference sequence). This receptor was taken from a child aged 2-17 years with HIV. The source material was CD45RA+ CD4+ T cells from PBMCs, sampled from a donor given antiretroviral therapy, either interrupted or continuous. The subset here: naive CD4+ CD45RA+ CD45RO- T cells. The chain has TRBV19 and TRBJ2-3; 12 bases are shared with TRBD1. CDR3 region: CASTGQGAADTQYF. CDR3 nucleotide sequence: TGTGCCAGTACGGGACAGGGGGCCGCAGATACGCAGTATTTT. Variable domain in full (rest from reference TRBV19 and TRBJ2-3): DGGITQSPKYLFRKEGQNVTLSCEQNLNHDAMYWYRQDPGQGLRLIYYSQIVNDFQKGDIAEGYSVSREKKESFPLTVTSAQKNPTAFYLCASTGQGAADTQYFGPGTRLTVL.